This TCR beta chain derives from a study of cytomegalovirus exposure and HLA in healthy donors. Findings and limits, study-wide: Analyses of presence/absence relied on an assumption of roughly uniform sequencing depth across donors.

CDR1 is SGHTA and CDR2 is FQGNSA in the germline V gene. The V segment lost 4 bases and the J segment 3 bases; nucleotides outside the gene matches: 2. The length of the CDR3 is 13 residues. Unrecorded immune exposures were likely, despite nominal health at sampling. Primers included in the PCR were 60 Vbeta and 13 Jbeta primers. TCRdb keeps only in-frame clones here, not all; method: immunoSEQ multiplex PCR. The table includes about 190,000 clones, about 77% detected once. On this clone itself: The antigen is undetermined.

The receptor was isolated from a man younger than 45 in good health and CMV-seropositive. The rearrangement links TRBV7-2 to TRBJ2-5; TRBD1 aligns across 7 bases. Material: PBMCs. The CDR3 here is CASSWDRKETQYF. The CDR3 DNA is TGTGCCAGCAGCTGGGACAGAAAAGAGACCCAGTACTTC.